This TCR beta chain was recorded in a study of blood T cell repertoires in COVID-19. Sequencing used immunoSEQ multiplex PCR; TCRdb keeps in-frame clones, though not all of them. The data contain around 39,000 clones, 81% of them singletons. Sample: peripheral blood. The TCR comes from a man at least 80 years old with active or convalescent COVID-19.

The CDR3 loop reads CASSSRLAGGYEQYF. CDR3 DNA: TGTGCCAGCAGCTCTAGACTAGCGGGGGGCTACGAGCAGTACTTC. This sequence joins TRBV11-2 and TRBJ2-7; 13 bases map to TRBD2. There are 15 residues in the CDR3. Germline V gene lookup returns CDR1 SGHAT and CDR2 FQNNGV. The trim removed 4 bases at V and 3 bases at J, leaving 3 bases unmatched.